This T cell receptor (beta chain) was identified during a study of T cell changes during pregnancy in multiple sclerosis. This CDR3 has 15 amino acids. Deletions cut 0 bases from V and 2 bases from J, with 11 bases between. Germline V gene sequence: CDR1 SGHDT, CDR2 YYEEEE. TCRdb keeps only in-frame clones here, not all; method: immunoSEQ multiplex PCR. Among tens of thousands of clones listed, 88% were seen once. Here the sequenced sample was CD4+ T cells from peripheral blood mononuclear cells, taken in the second trimester of pregnancy. The TCR sequence derives from a female donor with multiple sclerosis, enrolled in a pregnancy study. V usage is TRBV5-6 and J usage is TRBJ1-1; D is perhaps TRBD1 (5 bases). The CDR3 spells CASSLGRVFNTEAFF. The CDR3 coding sequence is TGTGCCAGCAGCTTGGGCAGGGTTTTTAACACTGAAGCTTTCTTT.